This T cell receptor (beta chain) was sequenced during a study of naive and memory T cell subsets. Two oligonucleotides, mixed equimolar, formed the beta constant-region primer covering TRBC1 and TRBC2. TCRdb re-called the UMI-ligation and nested PCR reads through MiXCR, storing one row per CDR3 protein. The sample has some 87,000 distinct CDR3 sequences, roughly 7% seen once. Per germline, CDR1 MGHDK and CDR2 SYGVNS. The V end was cut by 1 base, the J end by 6 bases, with 10 bases between. This CDR3 comprises 13 residues. This clonotype occurred a few times. The receptor comes from a human donor in good health. The sample was central memory CD4+ T cells from blood. The V call is TRBV25-1, the J call TRBJ2-7; no firm D call. CDR3 DNA: TGTGCCAGCAGTGAATTGCAGGTTGGCGAGCAGTACTTC. It encodes CASSELQVGEQYF.